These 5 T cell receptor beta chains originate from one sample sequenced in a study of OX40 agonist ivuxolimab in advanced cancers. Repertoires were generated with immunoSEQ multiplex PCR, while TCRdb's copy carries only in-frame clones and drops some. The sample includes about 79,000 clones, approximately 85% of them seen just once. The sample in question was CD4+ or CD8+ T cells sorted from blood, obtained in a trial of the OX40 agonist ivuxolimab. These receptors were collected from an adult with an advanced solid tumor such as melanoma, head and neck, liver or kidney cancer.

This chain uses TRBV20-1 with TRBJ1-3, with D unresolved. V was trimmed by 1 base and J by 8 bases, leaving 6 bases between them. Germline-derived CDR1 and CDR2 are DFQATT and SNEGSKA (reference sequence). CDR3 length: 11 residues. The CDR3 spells CSARGLDTIYF. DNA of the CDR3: TGCAGTGCTAGAGGTTTGGACACCATATATTTT.

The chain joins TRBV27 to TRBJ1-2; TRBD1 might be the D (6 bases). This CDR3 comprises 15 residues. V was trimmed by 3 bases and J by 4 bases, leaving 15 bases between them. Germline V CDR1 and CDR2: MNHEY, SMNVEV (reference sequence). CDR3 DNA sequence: TGTGCCAGCAGTTTGGCGGCAGGGGCGGGCTATGGCTACACCTTC. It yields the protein CASSLAAGAGYGYTF.

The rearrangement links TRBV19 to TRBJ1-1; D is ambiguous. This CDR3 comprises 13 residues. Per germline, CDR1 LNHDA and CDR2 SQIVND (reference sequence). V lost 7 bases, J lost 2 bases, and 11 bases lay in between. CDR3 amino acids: CASKTRKNTEAFF. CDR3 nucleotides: TGTGCCAGTAAGACAAGGAAAAACACTGAAGCTTTCTTT. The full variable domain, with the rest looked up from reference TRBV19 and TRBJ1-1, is DGGITQSPKYLFRKEGQNVTLSCEQNLNHDAMYWYRQDPGQGLRLIYYSQIVNDFQKGDIAEGYSVSREKKESFPLTVTSAQKNPTAFYLCASKTRKNTEAFFGQGTRLTVV.

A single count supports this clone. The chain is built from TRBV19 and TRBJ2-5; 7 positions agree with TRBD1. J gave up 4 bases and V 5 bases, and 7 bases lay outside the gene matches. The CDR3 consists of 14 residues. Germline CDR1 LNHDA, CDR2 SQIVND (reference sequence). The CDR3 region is CASSETGVGETQYF. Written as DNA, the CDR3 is TGTGCCAGTAGTGAAACAGGGGTCGGAGAGACCCAGTACTTC.

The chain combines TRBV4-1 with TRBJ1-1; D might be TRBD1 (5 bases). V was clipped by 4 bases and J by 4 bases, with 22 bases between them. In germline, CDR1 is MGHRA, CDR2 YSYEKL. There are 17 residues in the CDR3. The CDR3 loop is CASSPRDVPDSSTEAFF. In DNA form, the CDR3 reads TGCGCCAGCAGCCCCCGGGACGTCCCTGATTCGAGCACTGAAGCTTTCTTT.